This record looks at one T cell receptor (beta chain) sequence and its context. V was pared by 1 base and J by 5 bases, with 9 bases of the junction left unmatched. CDR1 SGHNT and CDR2 YENEEA come from the germline V gene. The CDR3 runs to 16 residues. The entry originates in a study of blood T cell repertoires in COVID-19. TCRdb's table, derived via immunoSEQ multiplex PCR, lists solely in-frame clones and lacks some. The sample lists tens of thousands of clones; over 75% were seen once. V usage is TRBV11-3 and J usage is TRBJ1-2, with 8 bases lining up with TRBD1. The receptor comes from a woman aged 70 to 79 with acute or convalescent COVID-19. Sequencing was done on a sample of peripheral blood. DNA of the CDR3: TGTGCCAGCAGCTTAGGAGCTGACAGGGGAGGGTATGGCTACACCTTC. This encodes CASSLGADRGGYGYTF.